Following are 26 T cell receptor beta chains from one sample sequenced in a study of blood T cell repertoires in COVID-19. Using immunoSEQ multiplex PCR, the repertoire was profiled, and TCRdb retains in-frame clones only, with some absent. The table records fewer than 15,000 clones, 80% to 95% of them present only once. The source material was peripheral blood. The receptor set was obtained from a human donor with active COVID-19. The donor label of this sample is uncertain.

The rearrangement uses TRBV15 and TRBJ2-7; 9 bases fit TRBD1. Looked up from germline, CDR1 is LNHNV and CDR2 is YYDKDF (reference sequence). The CDR3 spans 14 residues. The V segment lost 5 bases and the J segment 3 bases; nucleotides outside the gene matches: 5. This CDR3 reads CATSVGTGFYEQYF. The CDR3 coding sequence is TGTGCCACCAGCGTTGGGACAGGGTTCTACGAGCAGTACTTC.

The chain carries TRBV7-9 and TRBJ2-3, with 7 bases aligning to TRBD1. This CDR3 comprises 14 residues. The ends lost 8 bases at V and 5 bases at J; junction bases unmatched: 10. Germline CDR1 is SEHNR and CDR2 is FQNEAQ (reference sequence). CDR3 in amino acids: CASGPRNRGDTQYF. The CDR3 DNA is TGTGCCAGCGGTCCCCGAAACAGGGGAGATACGCAGTATTTT.

The rearrangement links TRBV2 to TRBJ1-4; a weak D match, TRBD1 (5 bases). V was cut by 6 bases and J by 5 bases, with 22 bases left in between. Per the germline V gene, CDR1 is SNHLY and CDR2 is FYNNEI. CDR3 length: 17 residues. The CDR3 protein is CASRGGRWGGRNEKLFF. CDR3 nucleotides: TGTGCCAGCAGGGGAGGACGGTGGGGGGGTCGAAATGAAAAACTGTTTTTT.

The chain employs TRBV7-2 and TRBJ2-1, with 8 bases lining up with TRBD1. From germline, CDR1 is SGHTA and CDR2 FQGNSA. The V and J ends lost 5 bases and 8 bases, in that order; junction bases with no gene match: 8. CDR3 length: 14 residues. The CDR3 sequence is CASSPWTGNDEQFF. The CDR3 nucleotides read TGTGCCAGCAGCCCCTGGACAGGGAACGATGAGCAGTTCTTC.

The chain combines TRBV24-1 with TRBJ2-1, with D tentatively TRBD2 (5 bases). The V end lost 2 bases, the J end lost 7 bases, and 17 bases lay between the germline ends. The CDR3 is made up of 16 amino acids. CDR1 is KGHDR, CDR2 SFDVKD, per germline. The CDR3 DNA is TGTGCCACCAGTGATTCCGGGATTCGAAGTCGGAATGAGCAGTTCTTC. Its protein product is CATSDSGIRSRNEQFF.

This clone was seen only a few times. The chain employs TRBV5-5 and TRBJ2-2, with 7 bases aligning to TRBD1. The CDR3 length is 16 residues. Germline CDR1 SGHKS, CDR2 YYEKEE (reference sequence). V lost 5 bases and J lost 1; bases outside the gene matches: 8. CDR3 residues: CASSTGQALNTGELFF. CDR3 in DNA: TGTGCCAGCAGTACCGGACAGGCGCTGAACACCGGGGAGCTGTTTTTT.

V usage is TRBV3-1 (or the pseudogene TRBV3-2) and J usage is TRBJ1-5; D ambiguous. CDR1 is LGHDT, CDR2 YNNKEL, per germline (reference sequence). Trimming pared 3 bases from V and 2 bases from J, leaving 5 bases between. This CDR3 spans 13 amino acids. CDR3 loop: CASSQLGNQPQHF. The DNA for the CDR3 is TGTGCCAGCAGCCAGTTAGGCAATCAGCCCCAGCATTTT.

The chain employs TRBV10-3 and TRBJ2-3, with 7 bases fitting TRBD2. The germline gives CDR1 ENHRY, CDR2 SYGVKD. After removal of 2 bases from V and 1 base from J, the junction contained 9 bases not matched to a gene. The CDR3 has 17 residues. The CDR3 region is CAISETYGRSGTDTQYF. Here the CDR3 DNA reads TGTGCCATCAGTGAGACATACGGGAGGAGTGGCACAGATACGCAGTATTTT.

J is TRBJ2-5 and V is TRBV14; 8 positions match TRBD2. V lost 8 bases and J lost 3; bases outside the gene matches: 14. The CDR3 runs 16 residues. Germline V gene sequence: CDR1 SGHDN, CDR2 FVKESK. The CDR3 region has the DNA TGTGCCAGCCGGACTAGCCAGACGTTGTTAGAAGAGACCCAGTACTTC. This gives the protein CASRTSQTLLEETQYF.

The gene calls are TRBV7-2 and TRBJ1-4; a weak D match, TRBD1 (5 bases). Trimming removed 5 bases at V and 7 bases at J, with 20 bases between. Per the germline V gene, CDR1 is SGHTA and CDR2 is FQGNSA. The CDR3 is 16 residues long. The CDR3 nucleotides read TGTGCCAGCAGCGCACGACCGGTGGGGCGCGGTGAAAAACTGTTTTTT. Translation gives CASSARPVGRGEKLFF. The full variable domain, its missing parts supplied by reference TRBV7-2 and TRBJ1-4, is GAGVSQSPSNKVTEKGKDVELRCDPISGHTALYWYRQSLGQGLEFLIYFQGNSAPDKSGLPSDRFSAERTGGSVSTLTIQRTQQEDSAVYLCASSARPVGRGEKLFFGSGTQLSVL.

The V and J genes are TRBV19 and TRBJ2-1, with TRBD2 matching over 10 bases. CDR3 size: 17 residues. The trim removed 5 bases at V and 4 bases at J, leaving 11 bases unmatched. The germline V gene encodes CDR1 LNHDA and CDR2 SQIVND (reference sequence). The CDR3 DNA sequence: TGTGCCAGTAGTGGAGGGTTGGCAGCGGGGGGGTACAATGAGCAGTTCTTC. This encodes CASSGGLAAGGYNEQFF.

The genes are TRBV19 and TRBJ1-2; TRBD1 matches 7 bases. The ends lost 5 bases at V and 7 bases at J; junction bases unmatched: 10. Germline loops: CDR1 LNHDA, CDR2 SQIVND (reference sequence). The CDR3 sequence is 14 residues long. CDR3 DNA: TGTGCCAGTAGTTCGTCACAGGGGCAAGGTGGCTACACCTTC. This encodes CASSSSQGQGGYTF. Based on the CDR3 plus reference TRBV19 and TRBJ1-2, the full variable domain is DGGITQSPKYLFRKEGQNVTLSCEQNLNHDAMYWYRQDPGQGLRLIYYSQIVNDFQKGDIAEGYSVSREKKESFPLTVTSAQKNPTAFYLCASSSSQGQGGYTFGSGTRLTVV.

The V call is TRBV5-8, the J call TRBJ2-1; 7 bases agree with TRBD2. Germline CDR1 SGHTS, CDR2 YDEGEE. The CDR3 extends over 15 amino acids. J lost 3 bases, V lost 3 bases, and 6 bases had no gene match. This CDR3 reads CASSSGTIYYNEQFF. The CDR3 DNA follows: TGTGCCAGCAGCTCCGGGACTATATACTACAATGAGCAGTTCTTC. Supplemented by reference TRBV5-8 and TRBJ2-1, the full variable domain reads EAGVTQSPTHLIKTRGQQATLRCSPISGHTSVYWYQQALGLGLQFLLWYDEGEERNRGNFPPRFSGRQFPNYSSELNVNALELEDSALYLCASSSGTIYYNEQFFGPGTRLTVL.

This clone came up a few times. The J gene is TRBJ2-7, the V gene TRBV30; no clear D. The CDR3 contains 12 residues. Trimming cost V 3 bases and J 5 bases, with 11 bases left between them. The germline gives CDR1 GTSNPN, CDR2 SVGIG (reference sequence). The CDR3: CAWRGRLDEQYF. CDR3 DNA sequence: TGTGCCTGGAGAGGCAGGCTCGACGAGCAGTACTTC.

This chain joins TRBV29-1 and TRBJ2-2; D is possibly TRBD1 (5 bases). V was clipped by 6 bases and J by 5 bases, with 13 bases between them. Germline V lookup: CDR1 SQVTM, CDR2 ANQGSEA. CDR3 length: 13 residues. The CDR3 region is CSVTGYETGELFF. For the CDR3, the DNA is TGCAGCGTCACAGGATACGAAACCGGGGAGCTGTTTTTT.

This chain joins TRBV28 and TRBJ2-7; 10 bases map to TRBD2. This CDR3 is built from 14 residues. CDR1 is MDHEN and CDR2 is SYDVKM in the germline V gene. The ends lost 6 bases at V and 5 bases at J; junction bases unmatched: 7. CDR3 sequence reads: CASSPSSGSDEQYF. As DNA, the CDR3 is TGTGCCAGCAGCCCTTCTAGCGGGAGTGACGAGCAGTACTTC. The variable domain in full, completed from reference TRBV28 and TRBJ2-7, reads DVKVTQSSRYLVKRTGEKVFLECVQDMDHENMFWYRQDPGLGLRLIYFSYDVKMKEKGDIPEGYSVSREKKERFSLILESASTNQTSMYLCASSPSSGSDEQYFGPGTRLTVT.

The genes are TRBV6-5 and TRBJ2-1, with D perhaps matching TRBD2 (7 bases). V was clipped by 2 bases and J by 3 bases, with 8 bases between them. CDR3 length: 14 amino acids. Germline-derived CDR1 and CDR2 are MNHEY and SVGAGI. CDR3 DNA sequence: TGTGCCAGCAGTTACAGGGGGGGCTACAATGAGCAGTTCTTC. It yields the protein CASSYRGGYNEQFF.

This rearrangement joins TRBV7-9 to TRBJ2-3; 15 bases are shared with TRBD2. CDR1 SEHNR and CDR2 FQNEAQ come from the germline V gene (reference sequence). The V gene end was trimmed by 4 bases and the J gene end by 4 bases; junction bases not matched to a gene: 3. The CDR3 is made up of 16 amino acids. The chain's CDR3 is CASSSGTSGRSDTQYF. Here the CDR3 DNA reads TGTGCCAGCAGCTCCGGGACTAGCGGGAGGTCAGATACGCAGTATTTT.

This chain links TRBV6-5 with TRBJ2-7, with a weak D call TRBD1 (5 bases). Germline CDR1 reads MNHEY; CDR2 reads SVGAGI. The CDR3 is made up of 16 amino acids. Trimming shortened V by 0 bases and J by 1 base, and 13 bases separated the two germline ends. In nucleotides, the CDR3 is TGTGCCAGCAGTTACTCGAACTTTCAGGGTTCCTACGAGCAGTACTTC. Protein sequence: CASSYSNFQGSYEQYF.

The V and J genes are TRBV13 and TRBJ1-1; TRBD1 matches at 8 bases. Germline V gene data show CDR1 as PRHDT and CDR2 as FYEKMQ (reference sequence). With 4 bases clipped from V and 4 bases from J, the junction kept 8 bases outside the gene matches. There are 15 residues in the CDR3. The CDR3 region is CASSSQQGGITEAFF. Written as DNA, the CDR3 is TGTGCCAGCAGCTCTCAACAGGGGGGGATCACTGAAGCTTTCTTT.

The rearrangement uses TRBV24-1 and TRBJ2-7; 8 bases are shared with TRBD2. V dropped 6 bases and J dropped 4; count of bases not matched to a gene: 7. Germline lookup yields CDR1 KGHDR and CDR2 SFDVKD. This CDR3 contains 14 residues. In DNA, the CDR3 is TGTGCCACCAGTTCCGGGACTAGTCAGTACGAGCAGTACTTC. It encodes CATSSGTSQYEQYF.

In this sample, this clone turned up once. This chain connects TRBV11-2 to TRBJ2-4, with TRBD2 identical over 13 bases. The CDR3 covers 17 residues. The J segment lost 8 bases and the V segment lost 4 bases, leaving 11 bases of the junction unmatched. The V gene's germline CDR1 is SGHAT and CDR2 FQNNGV. The CDR3 coding sequence is TGTGCCAGCAGCTCCCAAGTGACTAGCGGGGGGAAAGACATTCAGTACTTC. Translated, it gives CASSSQVTSGGKDIQYF. Complete variable domain (other parts from reference TRBV11-2 and TRBJ2-4): EAGVAQSPRYKIIEKRQSVAFWCNPISGHATLYWYQQILGQGPKLLIQFQNNGVVDDSQLPKDRFSAERLKGVDSTLKIQPAKLEDSAVYLCASSSQVTSGGKDIQYFGAGTRLSVL.

The chain is built from TRBV5-8 and TRBJ2-7, with 7 bases fitting TRBD2. V trimming: 4 bases; J trimming: 0 bases; junction bases outside the gene matches: 7. The germline V gene has CDR1 SGHTS and CDR2 YDEGEE. This CDR3 comprises 15 residues. The CDR3 spells CASSKKTSYSYEQYF. The CDR3 bases are TGTGCCAGCAGCAAAAAGACTAGCTACTCCTACGAGCAGTACTTC. The full variable domain, with the rest looked up from reference TRBV5-8 and TRBJ2-7, is EAGVTQSPTHLIKTRGQQATLRCSPISGHTSVYWYQQALGLGLQFLLWYDEGEERNRGNFPPRFSGRQFPNYSSELNVNALELEDSALYLCASSKKTSYSYEQYFGPGTRLTVT.

The V call is TRBV27, the J call TRBJ1-3; TRBD1 might be the D (5 bases). This CDR3 region has 15 residues. The germline gives CDR1 MNHEY, CDR2 SMNVEV (reference sequence). Trimming shortened V by 0 bases and J by 2 bases, and 8 bases separated the two germline ends. The CDR3 is CASSLSGGTGNTIYF. CDR3 nucleotides: TGTGCCAGCAGTTTATCGGGGGGGACTGGAAACACCATATATTTT.

The gene calls are TRBV7-9 and TRBJ1-4; no firm D call. The V and J ends lost 6 bases and 8 bases respectively, with 13 bases between them. In germline, CDR1 is SEHNR, CDR2 FQNEAQ (reference sequence). The CDR3 length is 13 residues. DNA of the CDR3: TGTGCCAGCAGGGAGTCAGCCCGGGAAAAACTGTTTTTT. Protein: CASRESAREKLFF.

This rearrangement joins TRBV9 to TRBJ2-2; D is uncertain. The germline CDR1 and CDR2 sequences are SGDLS and YYNGEE. The CDR3 sequence is 17 residues long. With 4 bases removed from V and 0 bases from J, the gap between germline ends came to 16 bases. CDR3 bases: TGTGCCAGCAGCTCCGTAGTAGCCCCCTCGAACACCGGGGAGCTGTTTTTT. Residues: CASSSVVAPSNTGELFF.